The 9 T cell receptor beta chains reported below all come from one sample, sequenced in a study of blood T cells in healthy people across ages. Combining a sample-barcoded 5' primer with a J-beta primer mix, a second PCR ran for roughly 7 to 12 cycles. Each CDR3 protein is one row after TCRdb ran MiXCR on the 5' RACE reads. This repertoire shows 790,000 or so distinct CDR3 sequences, 45% to 70% found once; its top ten account for roughly 26%. Sequenced sample: blood. The receptor set was obtained from a man aged 35-49 years in good health.

The rearrangement joins TRBV25-1 to TRBJ2-5; D is uncertain. There are 15 residues in the CDR3. The V end was cut by 0 bases, the J end by 2 bases, with 10 bases between. In germline, CDR1 is MGHDK, CDR2 SYGVNS. CDR3 region: CASSEYKETQETQYF. In nucleotides, the CDR3 is TGTGCCAGCAGTGAATATAAGGAAACTCAAGAGACCCAGTACTTC.

CDR3 in amino acids: CSVYRTSGYNEQYF. CDR3 DNA: TGCAGCGTCTATAGGACTAGCGGGTACAATGAGCAGTACTTC. The chain recombines TRBV29-1 with TRBJ2-1; 11 positions agree with TRBD2. Gene TRBJ2-7 matches the end of the DNA better, so the J call may be wrong. The CDR3 length is 14 residues. CDR1 is SQVTM and CDR2 is ANQGSEA in the germline V gene.

A word on this clonotype: Compared with germline, one end of the junction differs, possibly owing to a read error. V usage is TRBV15 and J usage is TRBJ2-7; D may be TRBD2 (6 bases). The closer fit of TRBJ2-5 to the DNA end suggests the J call may be wrong. The CDR3 consists of 15 residues. The germline V gene has CDR1 LNHNV and CDR2 YYDKDF (reference sequence). The CDR3 loop reads CAASIDRHVGGTQYF. CDR3 nucleotide sequence: TGTGCCGCCAGCATAGACCGGCATGTGGGGGGGACCCAGTACTTC.

In this sample, this clonotype turned up once. The junction does not match germline at one end; this may be a read error. The rearrangement uses TRBV5-4 and TRBJ2-7; 14 bases are a match to TRBD2. This CDR3 has 19 residues. In germline, CDR1 is SGHNT, CDR2 YYREEE (reference sequence). The CDR3 nucleotides are TGTACCAGCAGCTCCGCCGGGACTAGCGGGAGAGCACAATCCTACGAGCAGTACTTC. Its protein product is CTSSSAGTSGRAQSYEQYF.

This chain connects TRBV20-1 to TRBJ1-5; D not certain. Trimming took 6 bases from V and 3 from J, leaving 9 bases between them. Germline V gene lookup returns CDR1 DFQATT and CDR2 SNEGSKA (reference sequence). There are 12 residues in the CDR3. The CDR3 coding sequence is TGCAGTGCCAACGGAGTCAATCAGCCCCAGCATTTT. This gives the protein CSANGVNQPQHF.

The chain uses TRBV29-1 and TRBJ2-5; D possibly corresponds to TRBD1 (6 bases). The end of the DNA fits TRBJ2-7 better, so the J call may be wrong. The CDR3 extends over 14 amino acids. CDR1 is SQVTM and CDR2 is ANQGSEA in the germline V gene. The CDR3 here is CSVEDAGDPYEQYF. As DNA, the CDR3 is TGCAGCGTTGAAGACGCAGGGGACCCCTACGAGCAGTACTTC.

The V call is TRBV20-1, the J call TRBJ2-7; 9 nucleotides agree with TRBD2. The V and J ends lost 3 bases and 0 bases, in that order; junction bases with no gene match: 12. CDR3 size: 17 residues. CDR1 DFQATT and CDR2 SNEGSKA come from the germline V gene (reference sequence). In DNA, the CDR3 is TGCAGTGCTAGCCCCCCCGGCGGGAGGGCCGTCTCCTACGAGCAGTACTTC. Encoded protein: CSASPPGGRAVSYEQYF.

The rearrangement uses TRBV7-9 and TRBJ2-5; D is possibly TRBD1 or TRBD2 (7 bases each). CDR3 length: 14 residues. Germline values: CDR1 SEHNR, CDR2 FQNEAQ (reference sequence). V was clipped by 3 bases and J by 11 bases, with 19 bases between them. The CDR3 spells CASSFPDRAREQYF. The CDR3 coding sequence is TGTGCCAGCAGCTTCCCAGACAGGGCGCGGGAGCAGTACTTC.

This clonotype has at least ten counts. The genes are TRBV7-2 and TRBJ2-3; TRBD1 matches at 10 bases. The V segment lost 2 bases and the J segment 8 bases; nucleotides outside the gene matches: 7. Looked up from germline, CDR1 is SGHTA and CDR2 is FQGNSA. This CDR3 is 15 amino acids long. CDR3 in amino acids: CASSLWTGGEGTQYF. The CDR3 DNA is TGTGCCAGCAGCTTATGGACAGGGGGTGAGGGTACGCAGTATTTT.